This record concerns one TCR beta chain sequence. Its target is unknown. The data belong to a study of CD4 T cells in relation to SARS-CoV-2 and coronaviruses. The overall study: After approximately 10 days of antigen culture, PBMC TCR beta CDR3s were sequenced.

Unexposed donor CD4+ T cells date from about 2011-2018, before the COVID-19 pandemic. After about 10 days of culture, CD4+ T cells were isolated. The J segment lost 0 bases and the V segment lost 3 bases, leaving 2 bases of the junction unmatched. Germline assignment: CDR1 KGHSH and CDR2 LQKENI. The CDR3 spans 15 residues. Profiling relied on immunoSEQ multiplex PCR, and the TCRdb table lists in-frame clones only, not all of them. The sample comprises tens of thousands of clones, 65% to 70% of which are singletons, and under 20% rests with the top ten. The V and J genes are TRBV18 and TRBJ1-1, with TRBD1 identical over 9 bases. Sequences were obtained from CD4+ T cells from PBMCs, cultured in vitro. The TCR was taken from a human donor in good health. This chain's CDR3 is CASSPGQGMNTEAFF. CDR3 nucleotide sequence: TGTGCCAGCTCACCCGGACAGGGGATGAACACTGAAGCTTTCTTT.